This TCR beta chain was observed in a study of metastatic and nonmetastatic thyroid tumors. This clone appeared a few times. Its antigen is undetermined. Patients underwent thyroid surgery, and none had received any treatment before it. The study, taken as a whole, reports: The reported finding was significantly higher TCR beta diversity in malignant thyroid tumors relative to benign nodules, in blood and tumor.

Study processing details: Built for papillary thyroid cancer, a distant-metastasis classifier drew on CDR3 differences across clinicopathological groups. TCRdb re-called the PCR reads via MiXCR. V and J calls and clone size were set by TCRdb, not the authors. The sample lists around 15,000 clones, 29% occurring once. The sequence came from a female donor with papillary thyroid cancer or a benign thyroid nodule (not recorded which). Some clones in this sample may be carry-over from other donors' samples. Source material: blood.

The CDR3 region is CSARDRDKGTYEQYF. For the CDR3, the DNA is TGCAGTGCTAGAGATCGAGATAAGGGGACCTACGAGCAGTACTTC. The rearrangement uses TRBV20-1 and TRBJ2-7; perhaps TRBD1 as D (5 bases). The length of the CDR3 is 15 residues. Germline V gene lookup returns CDR1 DFQATT and CDR2 SNEGSKA (reference sequence). Trimming cost V 0 bases and J 2 bases, with 14 bases left between them.